A selection of T cell receptor beta chains follows, all from one sample in a study of control samples from healthy donors and cancer patients. Repertoires were generated with immunoSEQ multiplex PCR, while TCRdb's copy carries only in-frame clones and drops some. The sample lists about 200,000 clones; around 93% were seen once. Sequences were obtained from blood. Receptors were obtained from a man younger than 40 in good health. The CDR3 runs from the conserved cysteine through the conserved F or W. The order of the fields is V gene, D gene, J gene, clone size, CDR3 DNA, CDR3 protein. D genes are given only for firm matches. The size entry is marked missing in some rows and otherwise reads once, few, many or a size class.

V gene: TRBV5-1
D gene: .
J gene: TRBJ1-2
clone size: once
CDR3 DNA: TGCGCCAGCAGCTTAGGGACCGCGACCTTCACTAACTATGGCTACACCTTC
CDR3 protein: CASSLGTATFTNYGYTF

V gene: TRBV12-5
D gene: .
J gene: TRBJ2-7
clone size: .
CDR3 DNA: TGTGCTAGTGGTCTTGGGCCCCTTGTCAGTAGACGGGGATACGAGCAGTACTTC
CDR3 protein: CASGLGPLVSRRGYEQYF

V gene: TRBV5-1
D gene: .
J gene: TRBJ2-7
clone size: .
CDR3 DNA: TGCGCCAGCAGCATTGGACAGCCCCCCTACGAGCAGTACTTC
CDR3 protein: CASSIGQPPYEQYF

V gene: TRBV25-1
D gene: .
J gene: TRBJ2-7
clone size: once
CDR3 DNA: TGTGCCAGCAGTGCGGCAGGTACCTACGAGCAGTACTTC
CDR3 protein: CASSAAGTYEQYF

V gene: TRBV19
D gene: .
J gene: TRBJ2-2
clone size: once
CDR3 DNA: TGTGCCAGTAGTAGGGGCGCGACCGGGGAGCTGTTTTTT
CDR3 protein: CASSRGATGELFF

V gene: TRBV9
D gene: .
J gene: TRBJ2-1
clone size: .
CDR3 DNA: TGTGCCAGCAGCCCACGGACTACCGGCTCCTACAATGAGCAGTTCTTC
CDR3 protein: CASSPRTTGSYNEQFF

V gene: TRBV11-2
D gene: .
J gene: TRBJ2-1
clone size: .
CDR3 DNA: TGTGCCAGCAGTACCCCTGGGGGGCCCAATGAGCAGTTCTTC
CDR3 protein: CASSTPGGPNEQFF

V gene: TRBV21-1
D gene: .
J gene: TRBJ2-7
clone size: .
CDR3 DNA: TGTGCCAGCTCCGGGACAGGGCCCTACGAGCAGTACTTC
CDR3 protein: CASSGTGPYEQYF

V gene: TRBV7-2
D gene: TRBD2
J gene: TRBJ2-1
clone size: .
CDR3 DNA: TGTGCCAGCAGCTTAAGGGGCCCAGCGGGGGGGCCGGAGAATGAGCAGTTCTTC
CDR3 protein: CASSLRGPAGGPENEQFF

V gene: TRBV20-1
D gene: .
J gene: TRBJ2-7
clone size: .
CDR3 DNA: TGCAGTGCTAGGAGCGGCCCCGAGCAGTACTTC
CDR3 protein: CSARSGPEQYF

V gene: TRBV11-2
D gene: .
J gene: TRBJ2-3
clone size: .
CDR3 DNA: TGTGCCAGCAGCTACCCTTGCGGGGCCGCACTCTTCAATACGCAGTATTTT
CDR3 protein: CASSYPCGAALFNTQYF

V gene: TRBV11-1
D gene: .
J gene: TRBJ1-2
clone size: .
CDR3 DNA: TGTGCCAGCAGCTTATTTGGTTTGGATGGCTACACCTTC
CDR3 protein: CASSLFGLDGYTF

V gene: TRBV2
D gene: .
J gene: TRBJ1-2
clone size: .
CDR3 DNA: TGTGCCAGCAGTGATTTGGACAGCTATGGCTACACCTTC
CDR3 protein: CASSDLDSYGYTF

V gene: TRBV11-3
D gene: .
J gene: TRBJ1-1
clone size: .
CDR3 DNA: TGTGCCAGCAGCGCAGTATCAGAAGCTTTCTTT
CDR3 protein: CASSAVSEAFF

V gene: TRBV12-5
D gene: TRBD1
J gene: TRBJ2-3
clone size: once
CDR3 DNA: TGTGCTAGTGGTAAGGGGGCAGGGGACACAGATACGCAGTATTTT
CDR3 protein: CASGKGAGDTDTQYF

V gene: TRBV12-3/TRBV12-4
D gene: .
J gene: TRBJ2-3
clone size: .
CDR3 DNA: TGTGCCAGCAGTCCAAATGGGGATACGCAGTATTTT
CDR3 protein: CASSPNGDTQYF

V gene: TRBV7-9
D gene: .
J gene: TRBJ1-4
clone size: .
CDR3 DNA: TGTGCCAGCAGCTTAGGGGCAGGGGTTGGTGAAAAACTGTTTTTT
CDR3 protein: CASSLGAGVGEKLFF

V gene: TRBV9
D gene: TRBD2
J gene: TRBJ2-3
clone size: .
CDR3 DNA: TGTGCCAGCAGCGTCAACAGCGGGGGCACAGATACGCAGTATTTT
CDR3 protein: CASSVNSGGTDTQYF

V gene: TRBV2
D gene: TRBD1
J gene: TRBJ1-2
clone size: .
CDR3 DNA: TGTGCCACCCTAAAGGACAGGGGGCATGGCTACACCTTC
CDR3 protein: CATLKDRGHGYTF

V gene: TRBV12-5
D gene: .
J gene: TRBJ1-4
clone size: .
CDR3 DNA: TGTGCTAGTGGTTTGATCCTTGGGGAAAAAAAACTGTTTTTT
CDR3 protein: CASGLILGEKKLFF

V gene: TRBV3-1/TRBV3-2
D gene: .
J gene: TRBJ2-7
clone size: .
CDR3 DNA: TGTGCCAGCAGCCAAAGGGCCTACGAGCAGTACTTC
CDR3 protein: CASSQRAYEQYF

V gene: TRBV12-3/TRBV12-4
D gene: .
J gene: TRBJ1-1
clone size: few
CDR3 DNA: TGTGCCAGCAGGCCGCAAATGAACACTGAAGCTTTCTTT
CDR3 protein: CASRPQMNTEAFF

V gene: TRBV9
D gene: TRBD2
J gene: TRBJ2-3
clone size: .
CDR3 DNA: TGTGCCAGCAGCTCCGGACTAGCGGGGCTGGGGGATACGCAGTATTTT
CDR3 protein: CASSSGLAGLGDTQYF

V gene: TRBV24-1
D gene: TRBD1
J gene: TRBJ1-2
clone size: .
CDR3 DNA: TGTGCCACCAGTGATTCTAGACAGGGGGTTGGCTACACCTTC
CDR3 protein: CATSDSRQGVGYTF

V gene: TRBV27
D gene: .
J gene: TRBJ1-2
clone size: .
CDR3 DNA: TGTGCCAGCAGTTTCGGGCCGGGTGGGTATGGCTACACCTTC
CDR3 protein: CASSFGPGGYGYTF

V gene: TRBV6-6
D gene: TRBD1
J gene: TRBJ1-2
clone size: .
CDR3 DNA: TGTGCCAGCAGTAATCCGGACAGGGAGGGCCGCTATGGCTACACCTTC
CDR3 protein: CASSNPDREGRYGYTF

V gene: TRBV11-3
D gene: .
J gene: TRBJ1-2
clone size: .
CDR3 DNA: TGTGCCAGCAGCCTCTGCACCCTTTATAACTATGGCTACACCTTC
CDR3 protein: CASSLCTLYNYGYTF

V gene: TRBV12-5
D gene: .
J gene: TRBJ2-1
clone size: .
CDR3 DNA: TGTGCTAGTGGTCGGCTGAGTGATGAGCAGTTCTTC
CDR3 protein: CASGRLSDEQFF

V gene: TRBV15
D gene: .
J gene: TRBJ1-4
clone size: .
CDR3 DNA: TGTGCCACCAGCAGTAGAGGGGCCGGTGAAAAACTGTTTTTT
CDR3 protein: CATSSRGAGEKLFF

V gene: TRBV27
D gene: .
J gene: TRBJ1-2
clone size: .
CDR3 DNA: TGTGCCAGCAGCCGGGGGTCGGGTTCTGGGGGCTACACCTTC
CDR3 protein: CASSRGSGSGGYTF

V gene: TRBV19
D gene: TRBD1
J gene: TRBJ2-7
clone size: .
CDR3 DNA: TGTGCCAGTAGGATCGGACAGGGTCCAACCTACGAGCAGTACTTC
CDR3 protein: CASRIGQGPTYEQYF

V gene: TRBV2
D gene: TRBD1
J gene: TRBJ2-1
clone size: .
CDR3 DNA: TGTGCCAGCAGTCGGGTAGGGGGCTTTCGGAATGAGCAGTTCTTC
CDR3 protein: CASSRVGGFRNEQFF

V gene: TRBV6-2/TRBV6-3
D gene: .
J gene: TRBJ2-3
clone size: .
CDR3 DNA: TGTGCCAGCAGCCTTAGCACAGATACGCAGTATTTT
CDR3 protein: CASSLSTDTQYF

V gene: TRBV19
D gene: .
J gene: TRBJ2-2
clone size: .
CDR3 DNA: TGTGCCAGTAGTACGGTCGGGGGGAACACCGGGGAGCTGTTTTTT
CDR3 protein: CASSTVGGNTGELFF

V gene: TRBV25-1
D gene: TRBD1
J gene: TRBJ1-2
clone size: .
CDR3 DNA: TGTGCCAGCAGTGAACGTGCGACAGGGATCTATGGCTACACCTTC
CDR3 protein: CASSERATGIYGYTF

V gene: TRBV6-6
D gene: TRBD1
J gene: TRBJ1-4
clone size: .
CDR3 DNA: TGTGCCAGCACCCTAGGACAGGGGGCGGGAAAACTGTTTTTT
CDR3 protein: CASTLGQGAGKLFF

V gene: TRBV7-3
D gene: TRBD2
J gene: TRBJ2-7
clone size: few
CDR3 DNA: TGTGCCAGCAGCTATCCGGGACTAGCGGGGGTAGGGCAGTACTTC
CDR3 protein: CASSYPGLAGVGQYF

V gene: TRBV12-3/TRBV12-4
D gene: .
J gene: TRBJ1-5
clone size: .
CDR3 DNA: TGTGCCAGCAGCCGGGACTTCAATCAGCCCCAGCATTTT
CDR3 protein: CASSRDFNQPQHF

V gene: TRBV14
D gene: TRBD1
J gene: TRBJ1-3
clone size: .
CDR3 DNA: TGTGCCAGCAGCCAAGGGACAGGTCTTAACACCATATATTTT
CDR3 protein: CASSQGTGLNTIYF

V gene: TRBV11-2
D gene: .
J gene: TRBJ2-7
clone size: .
CDR3 DNA: TGTGCCAGCAGCTCACTAGCCAGCGAGCAGTACTTC
CDR3 protein: CASSSLASEQYF

V gene: TRBV7-9
D gene: TRBD1
J gene: TRBJ2-1
clone size: once
CDR3 DNA: TGTGCCAGCAGCTCACGGGGACAGGGGGGCGACAATGAGCAGTTCTTC
CDR3 protein: CASSSRGQGGDNEQFF

V gene: TRBV13
D gene: .
J gene: TRBJ2-7
clone size: .
CDR3 DNA: TGTGCCAGCAGCGCACGCGGACGGCGCTACGAGCAGTACTTC
CDR3 protein: CASSARGRRYEQYF

V gene: TRBV7-8
D gene: TRBD2
J gene: TRBJ2-3
clone size: .
CDR3 DNA: TGTGCCAGCAGCTCCGGGACTAGCGGGAGCACAGATACGCAGTATTTT
CDR3 protein: CASSSGTSGSTDTQYF

V gene: TRBV27
D gene: .
J gene: TRBJ1-5
clone size: .
CDR3 DNA: TGTGCCAGCCGACCGCACGGGGGTGACAATCAGCCCCAGCATTTT
CDR3 protein: CASRPHGGDNQPQHF

V gene: TRBV7-9
D gene: .
J gene: TRBJ1-2
clone size: .
CDR3 DNA: TGTGCCAGCAGCTCCGCGATCTTTAACTATGGCTACACCTTC
CDR3 protein: CASSSAIFNYGYTF

V gene: TRBV5-1
D gene: TRBD1
J gene: TRBJ2-7
clone size: .
CDR3 DNA: TGCGCCAGCAGCACTAACCAGGGGGCTGGCGAGCAGTACTTC
CDR3 protein: CASSTNQGAGEQYF

V gene: TRBV9
D gene: TRBD1
J gene: TRBJ1-2
clone size: .
CDR3 DNA: TGTGCCAGCAGCCCAGAAGCGGGAGGGGGCCAGTATGGCTACACCTTC
CDR3 protein: CASSPEAGGGQYGYTF

V gene: TRBV28
D gene: .
J gene: TRBJ1-1
clone size: .
CDR3 DNA: TGTGCCAGCAGTCGACAGGTACCGACTGAAGCTTTCTTT
CDR3 protein: CASSRQVPTEAFF

V gene: TRBV27
D gene: .
J gene: TRBJ2-1
clone size: .
CDR3 DNA: TGTGCCAGCAGCCCCCTCGGGAGCTCCTACAATGAGCAGTTCTTC
CDR3 protein: CASSPLGSSYNEQFF

V gene: TRBV11-2
D gene: TRBD2
J gene: TRBJ2-2
clone size: .
CDR3 DNA: TGTGCCAGCATCAAACGGACGCGGGACTACCATCTCACCGGGGAGCTGTTTTTT
CDR3 protein: CASIKRTRDYHLTGELFF

V gene: TRBV18
D gene: .
J gene: TRBJ1-1
clone size: .
CDR3 DNA: TGTGCCAGCTCCGGAGGGGATGGTTTCACTGAAGCTTTCTTT
CDR3 protein: CASSGGDGFTEAFF

V gene: TRBV6-5
D gene: .
J gene: TRBJ1-1
clone size: .
CDR3 DNA: TGTGCCAGCAAGACGGGAGGCACTGAAGCTTTCTTT
CDR3 protein: CASKTGGTEAFF

V gene: TRBV19
D gene: .
J gene: TRBJ1-2
clone size: .
CDR3 DNA: TGTGCCAGTAGTATCTTCGCTGGGGGAAACTATGGCTACACCTTC
CDR3 protein: CASSIFAGGNYGYTF

V gene: TRBV13
D gene: .
J gene: TRBJ1-3
clone size: .
CDR3 DNA: TGTGCCAGCAGCCTATCTGGAAACACCATATATTTT
CDR3 protein: CASSLSGNTIYF

V gene: TRBV7-9
D gene: .
J gene: TRBJ1-3
clone size: .
CDR3 DNA: TGTGCCATCCATATCTCTGGAAACACCATATATTTT
CDR3 protein: CAIHISGNTIYF

V gene: TRBV21-1
D gene: .
J gene: TRBJ1-1
clone size: .
CDR3 DNA: TGTGCCAGCAGCAGAAGAGACAGGAAGAACACTGAAGCTTTCTTT
CDR3 protein: CASSRRDRKNTEAFF

V gene: TRBV27
D gene: .
J gene: TRBJ2-3
clone size: .
CDR3 DNA: TGTGCCAGCAGCACACACAAACAACAGGGAACAGATACGCAGTATTTT
CDR3 protein: CASSTHKQQGTDTQYF

V gene: TRBV10-2
D gene: .
J gene: TRBJ2-7
clone size: .
CDR3 DNA: TGCGCCAGCAGTGTCCGGGACAACTCCTACGAGCAGTACTTC
CDR3 protein: CASSVRDNSYEQYF